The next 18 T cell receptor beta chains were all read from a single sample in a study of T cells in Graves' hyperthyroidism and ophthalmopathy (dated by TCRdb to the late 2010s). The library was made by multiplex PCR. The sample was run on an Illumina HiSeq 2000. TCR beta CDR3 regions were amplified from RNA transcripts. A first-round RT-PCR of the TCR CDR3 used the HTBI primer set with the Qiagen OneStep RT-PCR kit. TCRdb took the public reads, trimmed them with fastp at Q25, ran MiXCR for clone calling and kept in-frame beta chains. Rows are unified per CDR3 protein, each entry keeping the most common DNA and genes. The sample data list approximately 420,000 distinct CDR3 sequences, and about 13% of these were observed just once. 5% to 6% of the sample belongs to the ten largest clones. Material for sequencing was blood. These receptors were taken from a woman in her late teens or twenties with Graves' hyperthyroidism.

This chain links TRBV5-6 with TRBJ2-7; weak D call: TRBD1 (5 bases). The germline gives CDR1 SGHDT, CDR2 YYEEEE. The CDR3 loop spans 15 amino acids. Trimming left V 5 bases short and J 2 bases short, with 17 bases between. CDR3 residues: CASRPKGVKPYEQYF. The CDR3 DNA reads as TGTGCCAGCAGACCGAAAGGGGTTAAGCCCTACGAGCAGTACTTC.

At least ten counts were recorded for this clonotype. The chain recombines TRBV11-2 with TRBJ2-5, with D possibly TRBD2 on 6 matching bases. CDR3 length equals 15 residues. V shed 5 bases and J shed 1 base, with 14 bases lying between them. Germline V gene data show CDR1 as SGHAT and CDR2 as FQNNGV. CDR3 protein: CASSRSGGAQETQYF. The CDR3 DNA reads TGTGCCAGCAGCCGTAGCGGAGGGGCCCAAGAGACCCAGTACTTC.

The DNA for the CDR3 is TGTGCCACCAGCACCGGAGGAGACAATGAGCAGTTCTTC. It translates to CATSTGGDNEQFF. The chain links TRBV15 to TRBJ2-1; weak D call: TRBD2 (5 bases). With 4 bases removed from V and 5 bases from J, the gap between germline ends came to 9 bases. The CDR3 covers 13 residues. CDR1 is LNHNV and CDR2 is YYDKDF in the germline V gene (reference sequence).

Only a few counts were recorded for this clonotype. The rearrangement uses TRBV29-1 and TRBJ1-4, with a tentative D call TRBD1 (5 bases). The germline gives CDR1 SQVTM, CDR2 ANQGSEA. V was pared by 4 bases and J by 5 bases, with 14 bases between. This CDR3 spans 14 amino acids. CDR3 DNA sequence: TGCAGCGTTGGACAGAACATGCCGAATGAAAAACTGTTTTTT. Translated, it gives CSVGQNMPNEKLFF.

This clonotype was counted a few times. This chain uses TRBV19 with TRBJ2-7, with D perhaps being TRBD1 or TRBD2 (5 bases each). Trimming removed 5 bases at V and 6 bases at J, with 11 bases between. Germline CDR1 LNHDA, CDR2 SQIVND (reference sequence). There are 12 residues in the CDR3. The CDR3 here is CASSLGDLEQYF. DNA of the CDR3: TGTGCCAGTAGTCTCGGGGACCTCGAGCAGTACTTC.

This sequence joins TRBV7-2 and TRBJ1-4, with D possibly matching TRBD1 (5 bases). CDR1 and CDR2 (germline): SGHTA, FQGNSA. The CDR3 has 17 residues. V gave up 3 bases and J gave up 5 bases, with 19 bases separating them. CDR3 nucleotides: TGTGCCAGCAGCTTCCAACTACCCGGGACCGAAAATGAAAAACTGTTTTTT. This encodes CASSFQLPGTENEKLFF.

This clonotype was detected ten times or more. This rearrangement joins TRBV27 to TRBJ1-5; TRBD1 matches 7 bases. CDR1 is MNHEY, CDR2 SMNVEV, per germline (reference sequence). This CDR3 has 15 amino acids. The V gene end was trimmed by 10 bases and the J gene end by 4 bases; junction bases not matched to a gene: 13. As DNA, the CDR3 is TGTGCCACCAACCCCGACAGGGAACGGAATCAGCCCCAGCATTTT. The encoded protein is CATNPDRERNQPQHF.

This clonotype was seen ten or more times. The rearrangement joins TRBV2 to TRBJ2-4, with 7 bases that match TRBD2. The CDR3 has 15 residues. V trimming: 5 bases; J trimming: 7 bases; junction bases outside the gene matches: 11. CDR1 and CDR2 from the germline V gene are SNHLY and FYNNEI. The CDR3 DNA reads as TGTGCCAGCAGTCTCCGTTGGGGGGAGGGGAACATTCAGTACTTC. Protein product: CASSLRWGEGNIQYF.

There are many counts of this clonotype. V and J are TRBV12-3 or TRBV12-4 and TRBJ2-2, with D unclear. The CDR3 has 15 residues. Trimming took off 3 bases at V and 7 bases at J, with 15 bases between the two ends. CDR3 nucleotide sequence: TGTGCCAGCAGTTTTGGGGTGCAGGCTTACGGGGAGCTGTTTTTT. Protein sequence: CASSFGVQAYGELFF.

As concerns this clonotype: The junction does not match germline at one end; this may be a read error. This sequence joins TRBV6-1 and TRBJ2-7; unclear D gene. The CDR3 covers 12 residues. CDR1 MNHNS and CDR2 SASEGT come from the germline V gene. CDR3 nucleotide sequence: TGTGCCAGCACGGGCGGAGCCTACAAGCAGTACTTC. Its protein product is CASTGGAYKQYF.

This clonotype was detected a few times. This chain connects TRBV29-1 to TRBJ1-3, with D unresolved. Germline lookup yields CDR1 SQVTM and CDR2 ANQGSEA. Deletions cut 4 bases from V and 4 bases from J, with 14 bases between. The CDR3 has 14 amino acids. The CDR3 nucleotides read TGCAGCGTTGTCATCTTGGGGTCGGGAAACACCATATATTTT. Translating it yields CSVVILGSGNTIYF.

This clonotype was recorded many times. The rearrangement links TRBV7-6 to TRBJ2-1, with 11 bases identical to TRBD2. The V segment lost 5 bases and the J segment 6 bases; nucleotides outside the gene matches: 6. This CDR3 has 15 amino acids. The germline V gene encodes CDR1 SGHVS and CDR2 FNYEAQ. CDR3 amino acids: CASSALAGGLNEQFF. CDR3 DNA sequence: TGTGCCAGCAGCGCCCTAGCGGGAGGTCTCAATGAGCAGTTCTTC.

The CDR3 DNA is TGTGCCAGCAGTGTGACCCAGGGCCATGAGCAGTTCTTC. Translating it yields CASSVTQGHEQFF. This chain uses TRBV28 with TRBJ2-1; TRBD1 is a possible D gene (5 bases). The CDR3 runs 13 residues. Germline V gene sequence: CDR1 MDHEN, CDR2 SYDVKM. Trimming took off 5 bases at V and 8 bases at J, with 13 bases between the two ends.

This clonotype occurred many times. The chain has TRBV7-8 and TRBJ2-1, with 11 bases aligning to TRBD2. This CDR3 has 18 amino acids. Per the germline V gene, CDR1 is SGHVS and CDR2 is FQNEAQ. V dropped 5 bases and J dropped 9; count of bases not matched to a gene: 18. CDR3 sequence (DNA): TGTGCCAGCAGCGTTGGGTTGGTTAGGCTAGCGGGAGGTAGTGAGCAGTTCTTC. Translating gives CASSVGLVRLAGGSEQFF.

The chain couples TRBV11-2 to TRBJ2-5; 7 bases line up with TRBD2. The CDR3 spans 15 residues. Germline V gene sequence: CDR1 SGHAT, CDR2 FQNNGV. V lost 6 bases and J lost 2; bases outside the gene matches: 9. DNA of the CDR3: TGTGCCAGCAGAACTAGCGCGAGAGCACAAGAGACCCAGTACTTC. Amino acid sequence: CASRTSARAQETQYF.

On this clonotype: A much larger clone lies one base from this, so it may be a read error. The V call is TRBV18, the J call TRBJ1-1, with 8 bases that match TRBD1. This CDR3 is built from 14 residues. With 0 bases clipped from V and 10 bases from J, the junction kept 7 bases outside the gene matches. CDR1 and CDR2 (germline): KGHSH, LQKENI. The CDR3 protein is CASSPPSGTGIAFF. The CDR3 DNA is TGTGCCAGCTCACCACCCTCCGGGACAGGAATAGCTTTCTTT.

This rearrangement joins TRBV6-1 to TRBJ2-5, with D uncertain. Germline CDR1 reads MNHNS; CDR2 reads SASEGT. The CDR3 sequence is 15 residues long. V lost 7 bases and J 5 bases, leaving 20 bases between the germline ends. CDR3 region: CASTTVGSRSETQYF. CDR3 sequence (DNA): TGTGCCAGCACCACCGTCGGTTCTAGAAGTGAGACCCAGTACTTC.

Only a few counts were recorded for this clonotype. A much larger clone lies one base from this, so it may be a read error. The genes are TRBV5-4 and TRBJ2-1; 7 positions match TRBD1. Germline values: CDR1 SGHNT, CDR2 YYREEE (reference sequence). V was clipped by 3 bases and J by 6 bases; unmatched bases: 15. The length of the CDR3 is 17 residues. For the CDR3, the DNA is TGTGCCAGCAGCTCCGGAACCGGGACAGCCTTCTGCAATGAGCAGTTCTTC. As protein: CASSSGTGTAFCNEQFF.